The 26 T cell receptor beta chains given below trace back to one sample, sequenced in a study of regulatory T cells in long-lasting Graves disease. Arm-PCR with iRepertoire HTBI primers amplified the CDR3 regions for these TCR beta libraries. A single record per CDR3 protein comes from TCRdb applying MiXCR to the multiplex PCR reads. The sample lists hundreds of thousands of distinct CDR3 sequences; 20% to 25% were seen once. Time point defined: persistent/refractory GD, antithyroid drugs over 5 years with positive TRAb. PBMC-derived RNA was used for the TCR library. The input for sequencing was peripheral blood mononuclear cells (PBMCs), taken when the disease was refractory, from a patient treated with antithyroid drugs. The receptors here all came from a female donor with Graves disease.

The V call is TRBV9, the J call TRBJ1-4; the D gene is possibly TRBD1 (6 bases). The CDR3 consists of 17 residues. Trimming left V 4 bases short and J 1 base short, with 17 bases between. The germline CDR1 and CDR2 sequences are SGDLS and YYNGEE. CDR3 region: CASSLEGVGRTNEKLFF. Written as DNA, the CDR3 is TGTGCCAGCAGCCTAGAGGGGGTGGGTCGAACTAATGAAAAACTGTTTTTT.

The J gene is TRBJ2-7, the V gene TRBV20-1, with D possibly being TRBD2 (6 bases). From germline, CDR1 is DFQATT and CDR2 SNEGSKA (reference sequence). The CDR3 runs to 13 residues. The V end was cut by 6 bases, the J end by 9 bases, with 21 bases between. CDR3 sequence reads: CSAQPGGWRGQYF. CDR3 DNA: TGCAGTGCCCAGCCCGGAGGGTGGCGGGGGCAGTACTTC.

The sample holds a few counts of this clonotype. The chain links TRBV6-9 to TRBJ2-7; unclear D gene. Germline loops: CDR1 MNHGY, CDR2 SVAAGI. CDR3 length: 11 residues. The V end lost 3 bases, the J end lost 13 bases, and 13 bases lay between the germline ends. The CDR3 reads CASSYMAVLYF. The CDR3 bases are TGTGCCAGCAGTTACATGGCGGTTCTTTACTTC.

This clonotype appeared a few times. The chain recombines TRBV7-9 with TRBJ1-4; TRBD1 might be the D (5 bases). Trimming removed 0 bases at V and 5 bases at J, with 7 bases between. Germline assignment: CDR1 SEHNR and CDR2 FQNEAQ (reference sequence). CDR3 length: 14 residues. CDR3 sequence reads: CASSLADKNEKLFF. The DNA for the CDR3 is TGTGCCAGCAGCTTAGCGGACAAGAATGAAAAACTGTTTTTT.

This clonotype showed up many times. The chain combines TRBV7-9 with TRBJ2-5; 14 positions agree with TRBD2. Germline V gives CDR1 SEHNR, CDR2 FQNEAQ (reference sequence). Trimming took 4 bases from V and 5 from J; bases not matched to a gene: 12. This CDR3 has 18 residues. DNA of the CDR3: TGTGCCAGCAGCTCCCGACTAGCGGGAGGGCAGGCCAGTGAGACCCAGTACTTC. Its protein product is CASSSRLAGGQASETQYF. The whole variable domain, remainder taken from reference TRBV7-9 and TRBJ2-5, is DTGVSQNPRHKITKRGQNVTFRCDPISEHNRLYWYRQTLGQGPEFLTYFQNEAQLEKSRLLSDRFSAERPKGSFSTLEIQRTEQGDSAMYLCASSSRLAGGQASETQYFGPGTRLLVL.

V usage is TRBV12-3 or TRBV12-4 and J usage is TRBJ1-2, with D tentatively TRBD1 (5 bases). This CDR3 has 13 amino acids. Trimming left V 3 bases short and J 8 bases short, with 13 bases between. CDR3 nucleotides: TGTGCCAGCAGTTTGTGGCAGGGAGCCGGCTACACCTTC. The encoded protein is CASSLWQGAGYTF.

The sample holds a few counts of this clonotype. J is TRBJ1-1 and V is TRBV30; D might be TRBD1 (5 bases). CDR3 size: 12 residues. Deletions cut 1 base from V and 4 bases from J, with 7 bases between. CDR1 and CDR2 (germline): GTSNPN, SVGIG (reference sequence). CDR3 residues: CAWSGGVTEAFF. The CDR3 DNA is TGTGCCTGGAGTGGAGGGGTCACTGAAGCTTTCTTT.

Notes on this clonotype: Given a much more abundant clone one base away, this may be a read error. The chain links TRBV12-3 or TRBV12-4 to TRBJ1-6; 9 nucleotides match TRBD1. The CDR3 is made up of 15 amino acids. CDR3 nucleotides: TGTGCCGGCAGTTTATGGACAGGGGCCGATTCACCCCTCCACTTT. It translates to CAGSLWTGADSPLHF.

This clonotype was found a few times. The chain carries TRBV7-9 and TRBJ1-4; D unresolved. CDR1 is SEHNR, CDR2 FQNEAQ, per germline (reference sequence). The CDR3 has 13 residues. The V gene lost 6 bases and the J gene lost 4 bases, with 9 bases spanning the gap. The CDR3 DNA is TGTGCCAGCAGGGGCAGAGATAATGAAAAACTGTTTTTT. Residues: CASRGRDNEKLFF.

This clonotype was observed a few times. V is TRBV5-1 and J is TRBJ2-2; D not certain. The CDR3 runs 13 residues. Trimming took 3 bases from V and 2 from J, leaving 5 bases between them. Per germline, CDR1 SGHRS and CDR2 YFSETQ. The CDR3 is CASSSINTGELFF. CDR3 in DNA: TGCGCCAGCAGCTCCATCAACACCGGGGAGCTGTTTTTT.

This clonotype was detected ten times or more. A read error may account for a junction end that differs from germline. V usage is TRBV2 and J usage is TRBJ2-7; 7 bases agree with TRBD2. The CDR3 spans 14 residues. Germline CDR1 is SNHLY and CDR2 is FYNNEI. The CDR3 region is CASSKAGSSYEQYF. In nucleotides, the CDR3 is TGTGCCAGCAGTAAAGCGGGAAGCTCCTACGAGCAGTACTTC.

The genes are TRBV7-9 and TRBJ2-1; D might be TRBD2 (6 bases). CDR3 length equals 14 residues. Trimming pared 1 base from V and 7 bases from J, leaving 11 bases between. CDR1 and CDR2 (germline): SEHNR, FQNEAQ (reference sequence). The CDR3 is CASSLGSGGNEQFF. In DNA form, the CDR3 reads TGTGCCAGCAGCTTAGGGAGTGGAGGGAATGAGCAGTTCTTC.

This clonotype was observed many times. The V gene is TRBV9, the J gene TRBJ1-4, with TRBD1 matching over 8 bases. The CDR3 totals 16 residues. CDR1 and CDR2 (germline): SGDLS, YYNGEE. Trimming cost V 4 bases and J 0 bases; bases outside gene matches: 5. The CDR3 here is CASSPGQAPTNEKLFF. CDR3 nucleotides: TGTGCCAGCAGCCCGGGACAGGCCCCAACTAATGAAAAACTGTTTTTT.

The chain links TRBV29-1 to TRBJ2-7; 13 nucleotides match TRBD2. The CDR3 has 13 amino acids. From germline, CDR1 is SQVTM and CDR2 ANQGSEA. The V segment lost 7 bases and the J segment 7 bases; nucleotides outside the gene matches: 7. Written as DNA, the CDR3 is TGCAGCGCCGGACTAGCGGGAGCAAGGGAGCAGTACTTC. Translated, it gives CSAGLAGAREQYF.

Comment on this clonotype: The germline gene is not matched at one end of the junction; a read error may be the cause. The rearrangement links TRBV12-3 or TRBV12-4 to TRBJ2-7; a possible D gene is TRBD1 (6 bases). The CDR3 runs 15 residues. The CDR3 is CASSPITDSSHEQYF. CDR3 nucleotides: TGCGCCAGCAGCCCCATTACGGACAGCTCCCACGAGCAGTACTTC.

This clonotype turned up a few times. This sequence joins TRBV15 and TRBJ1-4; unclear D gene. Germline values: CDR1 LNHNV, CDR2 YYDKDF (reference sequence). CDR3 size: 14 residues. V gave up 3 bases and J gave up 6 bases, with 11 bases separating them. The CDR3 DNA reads TGTGCCACCAGCAGGGACCCAAGAGATGAAAAACTGTTTTTT. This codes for CATSRDPRDEKLFF. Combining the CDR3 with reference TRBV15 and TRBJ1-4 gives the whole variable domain DAMVIQNPRYQVTQFGKPVTLSCSQTLNHNVMYWYQQKSSQAPKLLFHYYDKDFNNEADTPDNFQSRRPNTSFCFLDIRSPGLGDTAMYLCATSRDPRDEKLFFGSGTQLSVL.

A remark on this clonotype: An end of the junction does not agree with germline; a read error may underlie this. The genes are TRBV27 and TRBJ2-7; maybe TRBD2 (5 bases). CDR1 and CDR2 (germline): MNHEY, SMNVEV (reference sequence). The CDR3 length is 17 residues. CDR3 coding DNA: TGTGCCAGCGGTTTATTGGGTTTGAGACGGGATTCCTACGAGCAGTACTTC. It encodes CASGLLGLRRDSYEQYF.

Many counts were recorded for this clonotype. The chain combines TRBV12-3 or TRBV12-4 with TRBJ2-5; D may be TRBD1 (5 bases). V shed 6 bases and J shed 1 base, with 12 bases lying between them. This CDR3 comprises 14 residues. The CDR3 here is CASSPNTGQETQYF. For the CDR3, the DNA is TGTGCCAGCAGCCCTAATACAGGCCAAGAGACCCAGTACTTC.

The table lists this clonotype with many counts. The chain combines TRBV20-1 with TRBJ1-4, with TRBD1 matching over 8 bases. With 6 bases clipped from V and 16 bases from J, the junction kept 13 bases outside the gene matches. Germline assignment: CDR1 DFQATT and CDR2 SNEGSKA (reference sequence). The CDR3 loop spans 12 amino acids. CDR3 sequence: CSASGQGGSWFF. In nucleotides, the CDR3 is TGCAGTGCATCCGGACAGGGCGGTTCTTGGTTTTTT.

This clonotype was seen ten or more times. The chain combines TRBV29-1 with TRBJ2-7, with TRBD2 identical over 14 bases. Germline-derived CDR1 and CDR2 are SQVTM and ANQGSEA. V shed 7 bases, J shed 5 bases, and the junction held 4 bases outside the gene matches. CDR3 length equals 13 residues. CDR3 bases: TGCAGCGCCGGGACTAGCGGGAGTAACGAGCAGTACTTC. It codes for CSAGTSGSNEQYF.

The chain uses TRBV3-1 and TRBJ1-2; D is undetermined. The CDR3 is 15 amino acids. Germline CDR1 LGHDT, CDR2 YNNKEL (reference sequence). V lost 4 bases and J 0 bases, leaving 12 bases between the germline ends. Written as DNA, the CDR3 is TGTGCCAGCAGCCCCGCGGTTGTAACTAACTATGGCTACACCTTC. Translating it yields CASSPAVVTNYGYTF.

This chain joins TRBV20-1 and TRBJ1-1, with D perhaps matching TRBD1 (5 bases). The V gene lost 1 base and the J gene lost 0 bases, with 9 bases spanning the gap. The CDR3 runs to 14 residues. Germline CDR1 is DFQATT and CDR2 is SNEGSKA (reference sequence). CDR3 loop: CSARAGLMNTEAFF. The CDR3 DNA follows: TGCAGTGCTAGAGCGGGGCTCATGAACACTGAAGCTTTCTTT.

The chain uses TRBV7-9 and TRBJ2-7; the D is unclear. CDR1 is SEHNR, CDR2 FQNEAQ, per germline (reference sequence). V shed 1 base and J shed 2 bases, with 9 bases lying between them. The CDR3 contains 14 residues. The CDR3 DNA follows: TGTGCCAGCAGCTTAGGGGCGGACCCCTACGAGCAGTACTTC. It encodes CASSLGADPYEQYF.

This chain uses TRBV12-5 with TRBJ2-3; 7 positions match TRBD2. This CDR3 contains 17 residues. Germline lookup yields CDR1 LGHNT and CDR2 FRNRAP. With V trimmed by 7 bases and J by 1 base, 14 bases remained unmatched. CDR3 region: CASVTLPGGARTDTQYF. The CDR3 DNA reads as TGTGCTAGTGTCACGCTCCCGGGGGGAGCCCGCACAGATACGCAGTATTTT.

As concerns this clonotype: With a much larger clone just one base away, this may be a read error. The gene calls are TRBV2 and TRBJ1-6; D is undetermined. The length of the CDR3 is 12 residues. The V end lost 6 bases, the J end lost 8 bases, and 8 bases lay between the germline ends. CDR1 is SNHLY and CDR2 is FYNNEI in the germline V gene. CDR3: CASSENDSPLHF. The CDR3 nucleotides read TGTGCCAGCAGCGAAAATGATTCACCCCTCCACTTT.

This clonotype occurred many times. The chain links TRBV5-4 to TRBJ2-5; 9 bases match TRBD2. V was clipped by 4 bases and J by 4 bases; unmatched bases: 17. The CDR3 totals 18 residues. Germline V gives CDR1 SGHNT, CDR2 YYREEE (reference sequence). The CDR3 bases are TGTGCCAGCAGCAAAGGCGGTATGGCGGGAGGGCCGGTAGAGACCCAGTACTTC. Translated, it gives CASSKGGMAGGPVETQYF.